The sample holds one count of the clone carrying this T cell receptor beta chain. This sample was taken from a study of T cell responses to AZD1222 COVID-19 vaccine. The data were produced by immunoSEQ multiplex PCR, yet TCRdb's version contains in-frame clones alone and is incomplete. The data contain some 150,000 clones, 85% of them seen just once; the ten biggest clones take up around 8%. The CDR3 sequence is 14 residues long. Germline V gene data show CDR1 as SGHRS and CDR2 as YFSETQ. V shed 4 bases, J shed 4 bases, and the junction held 7 bases outside the gene matches. The gene calls are TRBV5-1 and TRBJ1-2, with 7 bases matching TRBD1. This clonotype originated in an adult who received the MenACWY meningococcal vaccine as a control. The specimen comprised peripheral blood, sampled 28 days after the second dose of the MenACWY control vaccine. The CDR3 DNA reads TGCGCCAGCAGCACCGGACAGGTGGGCTATGGCTACACCTTC. Translation: CASSTGQVGYGYTF.